The source of this T cell receptor beta chain is a study of neurological immune-mediated disorders. On the study more broadly: Among the approximately 35 patients with multiple sclerosis, some 31 were relapsing-remitting, while 3 were secondary progressive.

This clonotype was recorded at least ten times. The cDNA came from 5'RACE with 10-nucleotide random UMIs. TCRdb called the 5' RACE reads again in MiXCR, with one record for every CDR3 protein. The table records about 19,000 distinct CDR3 sequences, approximately 2.5% of them present only once. Sequenced sample: PBMCs. The origin of this receptor is a woman under 30 with multiple sclerosis.

As DNA, the CDR3 is TGTGCCACCAGCAAACGGGGCGGGAGGAGCACAGATACGCAGTATTTT. This gives the protein CATSKRGGRSTDTQYF. V usage is TRBV15 and J usage is TRBJ2-3; the match to TRBD2 covers 8 bases. The CDR3 is made up of 16 amino acids. V was clipped by 4 bases and J by 0 bases; unmatched bases: 6. Germline V gene lookup returns CDR1 LNHNV and CDR2 YYDKDF (reference sequence).